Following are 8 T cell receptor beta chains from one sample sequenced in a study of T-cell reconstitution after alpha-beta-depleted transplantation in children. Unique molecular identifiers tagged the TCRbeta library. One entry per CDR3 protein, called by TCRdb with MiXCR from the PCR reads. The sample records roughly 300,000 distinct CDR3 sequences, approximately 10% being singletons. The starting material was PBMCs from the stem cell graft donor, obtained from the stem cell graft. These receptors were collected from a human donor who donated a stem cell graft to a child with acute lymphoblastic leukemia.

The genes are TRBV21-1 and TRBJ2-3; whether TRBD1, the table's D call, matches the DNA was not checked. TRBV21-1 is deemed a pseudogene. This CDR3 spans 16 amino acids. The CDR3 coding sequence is TGTGCCAGCAGCAAAGTGAATCCCCTGGGGACAGATACGCAGTATTTT. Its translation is CASSKVNPLGTDTQYF.

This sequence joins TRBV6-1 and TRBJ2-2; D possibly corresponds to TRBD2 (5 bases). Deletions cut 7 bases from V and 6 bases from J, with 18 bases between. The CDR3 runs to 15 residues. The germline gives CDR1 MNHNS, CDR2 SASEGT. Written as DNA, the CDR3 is TGTGCCAGCATCCGTCTCGCTAGCTGGCCCGGGGAGCTGTTTTTT. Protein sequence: CASIRLASWPGELFF.

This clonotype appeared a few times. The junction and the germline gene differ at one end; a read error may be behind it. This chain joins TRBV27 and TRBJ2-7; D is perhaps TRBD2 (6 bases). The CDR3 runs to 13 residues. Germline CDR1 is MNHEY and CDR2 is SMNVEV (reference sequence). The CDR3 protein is CASTLGAGYEQYF. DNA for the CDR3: TGTGCCAGCACTTTAGGGGCGGGGTACGAGCAGTACTTC.

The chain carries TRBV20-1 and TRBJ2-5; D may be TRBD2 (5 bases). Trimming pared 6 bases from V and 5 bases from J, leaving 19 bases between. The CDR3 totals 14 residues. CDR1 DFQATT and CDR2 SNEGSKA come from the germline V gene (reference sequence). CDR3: CSARSAEFGETQYF. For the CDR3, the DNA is TGCAGTGCCAGATCAGCGGAGTTTGGGGAGACCCAGTACTTC.

The CDR3 is CATSRDISRLRETQYF. The CDR3 DNA reads TGTGCCACCAGCAGAGATATTTCCAGGCTCCGGGAGACCCAGTACTTC. The rearrangement joins TRBV15 to TRBJ2-5, with unresolved D. The length of the CDR3 is 16 residues. V shed 0 bases and J shed 5 bases, with 16 bases lying between them. Germline V lookup: CDR1 LNHNV, CDR2 YYDKDF (reference sequence).

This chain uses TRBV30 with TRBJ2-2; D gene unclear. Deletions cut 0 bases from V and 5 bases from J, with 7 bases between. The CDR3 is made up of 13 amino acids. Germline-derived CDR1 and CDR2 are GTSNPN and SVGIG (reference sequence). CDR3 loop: CAWSVGWTGELFF. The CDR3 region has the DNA TGTGCCTGGAGTGTAGGGTGGACCGGGGAGCTGTTTTTT.

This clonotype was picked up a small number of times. The CDR3 DNA reads TGTGCCAGCAGCTTAGCGGCACTATCGAACACCGGGGAGCTGTTTTTT. As protein: CASSLAALSNTGELFF. J is TRBJ2-2 and V is TRBV7-2, with no clear D. This CDR3 comprises 16 residues. Trimming pared 0 bases from V and 0 bases from J, leaving 8 bases between. Looked up from germline, CDR1 is SGHTA and CDR2 is FQGNSA.

The chain's CDR3 is CASSQVEVGSVVYNEQFF. The DNA of the CDR3 is TGTGCCAGCAGCCAAGTAGAGGTGGGGAGCGTGGTGTACAATGAGCAGTTCTTC. This chain joins TRBV4-2 and TRBJ2-1, with D tentatively TRBD2 (5 bases). The CDR3 is 18 amino acids. Germline V gives CDR1 LGHNA, CDR2 YNFKEQ. Trimming pared 1 base from V and 4 bases from J, leaving 20 bases between.